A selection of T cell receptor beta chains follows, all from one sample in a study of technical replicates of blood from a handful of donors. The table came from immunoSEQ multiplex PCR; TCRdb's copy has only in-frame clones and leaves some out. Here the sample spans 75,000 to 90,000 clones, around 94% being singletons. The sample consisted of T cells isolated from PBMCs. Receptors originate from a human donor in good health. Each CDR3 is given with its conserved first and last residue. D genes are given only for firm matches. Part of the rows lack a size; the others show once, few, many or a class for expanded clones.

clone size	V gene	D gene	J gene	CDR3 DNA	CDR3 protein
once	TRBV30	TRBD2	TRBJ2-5	TGTGCCTGGAGTGTTTGGGAGGGGACCCAGTACTTC	CAWSVWEGTQYF
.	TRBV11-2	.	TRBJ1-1	TGTGCCAGCAGCTTAGTCGCGGGGAGAAAAGCTTTCTTT	CASSLVAGRKAFF
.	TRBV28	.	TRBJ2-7	TGTGCCAGCACAGGGAAAGCCTACGAGCAGTACTTC	CASTGKAYEQYF
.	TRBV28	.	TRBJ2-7	TGTGCCAGCAGTACAGTCCCGGGACAAAGGGAGCAGTACTTC	CASSTVPGQREQYF
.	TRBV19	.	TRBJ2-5	TGTGCCAGTAGTCTGGCGGGGCCTTTCCAAGAGACCCAGTACTTC	CASSLAGPFQETQYF
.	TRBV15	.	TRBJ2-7	TGTGCCACCAGCAGAGGTCAAACCGGACATCCCTACGAGCAGTACTTC	CATSRGQTGHPYEQYF
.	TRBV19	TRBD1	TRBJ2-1	TGTGCCAGTAGTACGACAGGGTGGAATGAGCAGTTCTTC	CASSTTGWNEQFF
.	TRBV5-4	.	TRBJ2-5	TGTGCCAGCAGTCTCGGACATGAAGAGACCCAGTACTTC	CASSLGHEETQYF
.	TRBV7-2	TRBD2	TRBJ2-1	TGTGCCAGCAGCTTAGTGGGGGGGGAGGGCCTTTACAATGAGCAGTTCTTC	CASSLVGGEGLYNEQFF
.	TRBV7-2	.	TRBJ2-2	TGTGCCAGCAGCCTCCGGGTATTCCCGCGGGAGCTGTTTTTT	CASSLRVFPRELFF
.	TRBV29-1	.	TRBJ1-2	TGCAGCGTTGAACGAGTCTATGGCTACACCTTC	CSVERVYGYTF